Following are 9 T cell receptor beta chains from one sample sequenced in a study of regulatory T cells in long-lasting Graves disease. Time point: newly diagnosed GD, antithyroid drugs for less than 3 months. Construction of the TCR library relied on RNA isolated from PBMCs. Construction of the TCR beta libraries employed iRepertoire HTBI primers in conjunction with Arm-PCR of CDR3 regions. MiXCR, run by TCRdb on the multiplex PCR reads, gives a single entry per CDR3 protein. The sample has about 400,000 distinct CDR3 sequences; around 16% are singletons. The source was peripheral blood mononuclear cells (PBMCs), collected at new diagnosis, from a patient treated with antithyroid drugs. Source of these receptors: a female donor with Graves disease.

This clonotype came up many times. The genes are TRBV28 and TRBJ2-6; D unclear. The V gene's germline CDR1 is MDHEN and CDR2 SYDVKM. The CDR3 has 16 amino acids. The V and J ends lost 3 bases and 0 bases respectively, with 9 bases between them. CDR3 protein: CASSFLGSSGANVLTF. The CDR3 DNA sequence: TGTGCCAGCAGTTTTTTGGGAAGCTCTGGGGCCAACGTCCTGACTTTC.

Concerning this clonotype itself: The junction differs from germline at one of its ends, possibly a read error. The gene calls are TRBV7-2 and TRBJ2-2; D assignment may be TRBD1 or TRBD2 (5 bases each). The germline V gene encodes CDR1 SGHTA and CDR2 FQGNSA. This CDR3 is built from 14 residues. Written as DNA, the CDR3 is TGTGCCAGCAGCTTAGGTTTGGGTTTCGGGGACCTGTTTTTT. Encoded protein: CASSLGLGFGDLFF.

In this sample, this clonotype turned up many times. This chain connects TRBV20-1 to TRBJ1-2; D is possibly TRBD1 (6 bases). The germline CDR1 and CDR2 sequences are DFQATT and SNEGSKA (reference sequence). This CDR3 is built from 14 residues. The DNA of the CDR3 is TGCAGCGGTCAAGGGGGGCAGCGAAGCTATGGCTACACCTTC. Amino acid sequence: CSGQGGQRSYGYTF.

At least ten counts were recorded for this clonotype. V usage is TRBV2 and J usage is TRBJ1-2; 8 bases fit TRBD1. In germline, CDR1 is SNHLY, CDR2 FYNNEI. The V segment lost 6 bases and the J segment 7 bases; nucleotides outside the gene matches: 13. This CDR3 has 15 residues. Here the CDR3 reads CASSAGTGGMSGYTF. The CDR3 DNA sequence: TGTGCCAGCAGCGCAGGGACAGGTGGGATGAGTGGCTACACCTTC.

At least ten counts were recorded for this clonotype. The chain recombines TRBV12-3 or TRBV12-4 with TRBJ2-6; TRBD1 agrees at 8 bases. The CDR3 is 17 amino acids. The V and J ends lost 3 bases and 4 bases, in that order; junction bases with no gene match: 8. CDR3 sequence: CASSFPGQVAGANVLTF. Written as DNA, the CDR3 is TGTGCCAGCAGTTTCCCGGGACAGGTTGCAGGGGCCAACGTCCTGACTTTC.

This clonotype showed up many times. The chain has TRBV9 and TRBJ2-1; tentative D call: TRBD1 (6 bases). The CDR3 extends over 14 amino acids. The V end was cut by 4 bases, the J end by 8 bases, with 16 bases between. CDR1 SGDLS and CDR2 YYNGEE come from the germline V gene. CDR3 residues: CASSPTGWGHEQFF. In DNA, the CDR3 is TGTGCCAGCAGCCCGACAGGTTGGGGCCATGAGCAGTTCTTC.

This clonotype was observed many times. The chain recombines TRBV6-1 with TRBJ2-7, with 7 nucleotides matching TRBD1. Germline V gene data show CDR1 as MNHNS and CDR2 as SASEGT. With V trimmed by 8 bases and J by 3 bases, 10 bases remained unmatched. The CDR3 length is 14 residues. The chain's CDR3 is CASGDTGEGYEQYF. In DNA, the CDR3 is TGTGCCAGCGGGGATACAGGGGAAGGCTACGAGCAGTACTTC.

At least ten counts were recorded for this clonotype. The CDR3, as DNA: TGTGCCAGCAGTCCTCAGGGGGTATATGGCTACACCTTC. The encoded protein is CASSPQGVYGYTF. V usage is TRBV28 and J usage is TRBJ1-2; 7 bases fit TRBD1. This CDR3 comprises 13 residues. V dropped 5 bases and J dropped 5; count of bases not matched to a gene: 5. Germline V gene data show CDR1 as MDHEN and CDR2 as SYDVKM.

This clonotype was recorded at least ten times. J is TRBJ1-2 and V is TRBV11-2, with a weak D call TRBD1 (5 bases). The germline V gene encodes CDR1 SGHAT and CDR2 FQNNGV. The germline V and J ends were trimmed by 1 base and 1 base, with 16 bases remaining between them. The CDR3 extends over 17 amino acids. CDR3 residues: CASSLGARGPLNYGYTF. The CDR3 nucleotides read TGTGCCAGCAGCTTAGGTGCCCGGGGACCACTTAACTATGGCTACACCTTC.